The present T cell receptor beta chain was sequenced within a study of T cell changes during pregnancy in multiple sclerosis. Profiled with immunoSEQ multiplex PCR; TCRdb holds only in-frame clones, not every one. Of 60,000 to 70,000 clones in the sample, 91% are singletons; the top ten hold approximately 1.5%. Germline assignment: CDR1 SNHLY and CDR2 FYNNEI. Trimming left V 7 bases short and J 2 bases short, with 6 bases between. The CDR3 runs to 11 residues. The specimen comprised peripheral blood, sampled after pregnancy. The chain carries TRBV2 and TRBJ2-7; no reliable D call. This clonotype was sampled from a female donor in good health, enrolled as a control in a pregnancy study. CDR3 region: CASTPAYEQYF. The CDR3 nucleotides read TGTGCCAGCACTCCAGCCTACGAGCAGTACTTC.